A single sample gave rise to the 25 T cell receptor beta chains below, sequenced in a study of T-cell reconstitution after alpha-beta-depleted transplantation in children. The authors prepared the TCRbeta library with unique molecular identifiers. A single record per CDR3 protein comes from TCRdb applying MiXCR to the PCR reads. This table holds a few hundred thousand distinct CDR3 sequences, approximately 23% found once. The source was PBMCs, mostly from graft donor cells, collected 180 days after TCRalphabeta/CD19-depleted stem cell transplant. These receptors originate from a male patient younger than 18 who had a stem cell transplant for acute lymphoblastic leukemia, so the T cells may come from the graft donor.

V is TRBV7-9 and J is TRBJ2-3, with a weak D call TRBD1 (5 bases). This CDR3 has 13 amino acids. The V and J ends lost 5 bases and 4 bases respectively, with 10 bases between them. Germline V CDR1 and CDR2: SEHNR, FQNEAQ (reference sequence). The CDR3: CASSDDSPDTQYF. Written as DNA, the CDR3 is TGTGCCAGCAGCGACGACAGTCCAGATACGCAGTATTTT.

CDR3 in amino acids: CSARGYRVKQETQYF. CDR3 nucleotide sequence: TGCAGTGCTAGAGGTTACAGGGTAAAGCAAGAGACCCAGTACTTC. The gene calls are TRBV20-1 and TRBJ2-5, with D possibly matching TRBD1 (6 bases). The V gene's germline CDR1 is DFQATT and CDR2 SNEGSKA (reference sequence). V was cut by 1 base and J by 2 bases, with 14 bases left in between. CDR3 length: 15 amino acids.

This clonotype was seen a handful of times. The rearrangement links TRBV20-1 to TRBJ2-1; 7 nucleotides match TRBD1. This CDR3 spans 13 amino acids. J was trimmed by 4 bases and V by 7 bases; bases with no gene match: 7. From germline, CDR1 is DFQATT and CDR2 SNEGSKA (reference sequence). In DNA, the CDR3 is TGCAGTGAGCGACAGGGCGGGTACAATGAGCAGTTCTTC. Protein: CSERQGGYNEQFF.

This clonotype was found a few times. The chain employs TRBV27 and TRBJ2-1; 15 bases map to TRBD2. This CDR3 comprises 19 residues. Germline loops: CDR1 MNHEY, CDR2 SMNVEV (reference sequence). J gave up 2 bases and V 6 bases, and 11 bases lay outside the gene matches. As DNA, the CDR3 is TGTGCCAGCAGAGCCCAACATGGACTAGCGGGAGGGCCCTACAATGAGCAGTTCTTC. This codes for CASRAQHGLAGGPYNEQFF.

This sequence joins TRBV7-9 and TRBJ2-5; D not certain. CDR3 length equals 12 residues. From germline, CDR1 is SEHNR and CDR2 FQNEAQ (reference sequence). V lost 2 bases, J lost 4 bases, and 5 bases lay in between. The CDR3 nucleotides are TGTGCCAGCAGCTTACAGAGAGAGACCCAGTACTTC. This encodes CASSLQRETQYF. The whole variable domain, remainder taken from reference TRBV7-9 and TRBJ2-5, is DTGVSQNPRHKITKRGQNVTFRCDPISEHNRLYWYRQTLGQGPEFLTYFQNEAQLEKSRLLSDRFSAERPKGSFSTLEIQRTEQGDSAMYLCASSLQRETQYFGPGTRLLVL.

V and J are TRBV3-1 and TRBJ2-1; 10 positions match TRBD2. V dropped 4 bases and J dropped 8; count of bases not matched to a gene: 14. Germline V gives CDR1 LGHDT, CDR2 YNNKEL (reference sequence). The CDR3 has 17 amino acids. This CDR3 reads CASSPLPGTSEEHEQFF. CDR3 in DNA: TGTGCCAGCAGCCCCCTCCCCGGGACTAGCGAGGAACATGAGCAGTTCTTC.

This clonotype was observed at least ten times. This sequence joins TRBV3-1 and TRBJ2-2, with 8 bases lining up with TRBD1. Trimming cost V 7 bases and J 5 bases; bases outside gene matches: 9. The germline V gene has CDR1 LGHDT and CDR2 YNNKEL (reference sequence). The CDR3 contains 15 residues. CDR3 in amino acids: CASISRTGITGELFF. CDR3 nucleotides: TGTGCCAGCATCTCCCGGACAGGGATTACCGGGGAGCTGTTTTTT. The full variable domain, its missing parts supplied by reference TRBV3-1 and TRBJ2-2, is DTAVSQTPKYLVTQMGNDKSIKCEQNLGHDTMYWYKQDSKKFLKIMFSYNNKELIINETVPNRFSPKSPDKAHLNLHINSLELGDSAVYFCASISRTGITGELFFGEGSRLTVL.

The CDR3 spells CASSLDRGNEKLFF. The CDR3, as DNA: TGTGCCAGCTCCCTGGACAGGGGGAATGAAAAACTGTTTTTT. The gene calls are TRBV18 and TRBJ1-4, with 10 bases aligning to TRBD1. CDR3 size: 14 residues. Germline V gene data show CDR1 as KGHSH and CDR2 as LQKENI. V shed 6 bases and J 5 bases; nucleotides not matched to a gene: 3.

This clonotype has a handful of counts. The rearrangement links TRBV11-2 to TRBJ2-7; 8 bases agree with TRBD1. The CDR3 consists of 18 residues. The germline V gene has CDR1 SGHAT and CDR2 FQNNGV. V shed 1 base, J shed 3 bases, and the junction held 14 bases outside the gene matches. CDR3 protein: CASSLVGQGAHPSYEQYF. CDR3 nucleotides: TGTGCCAGCAGCTTAGTGGGGCAGGGGGCTCACCCAAGCTACGAGCAGTACTTC.

V is TRBV21-1 and J is TRBJ1-5. TRBV21-1 is termed a pseudogene. The CDR3 length is 16 residues. CDR3 loop: CASSKAERHLNQPQHF. CDR3 bases: TGTGCCAGCAGCAAAGCTGAGCGGCACCTCAATCAGCCCCAGCATTTT.

The J gene is TRBJ1-1, the V gene TRBV7-9, with D possibly TRBD1 on 5 matching bases. CDR1 is SEHNR, CDR2 FQNEAQ, per germline (reference sequence). The ends were cut back, 7 bases at V and 1 base at J, with 10 bases in the middle. The CDR3 spans 13 residues. The CDR3 sequence: CASTGGTNTEAFF. The CDR3 bases are TGTGCCAGCACCGGGGGGACGAACACTGAAGCTTTCTTT.

This sequence joins TRBV4-1 and TRBJ1-4; no definite D call. The germline V gene encodes CDR1 MGHRA and CDR2 YSYEKL. The CDR3 has 15 amino acids. The V gene lost 5 bases and the J gene lost 3 bases, with 13 bases spanning the gap. This CDR3 reads CASSAYSSSNEKLFF. In DNA form, the CDR3 reads TGCGCCAGCAGCGCGTACAGCAGCTCTAATGAAAAACTGTTTTTT.

The chain couples TRBV5-1 to TRBJ2-1, with D perhaps TRBD1 or TRBD2 (5 bases each). The CDR3 runs to 15 residues. CDR1 and CDR2 (germline): SGHRS, YFSETQ. V was clipped by 1 base and J by 7 bases, with 15 bases between them. CDR3 protein: CASSLNLAGKNEQFF. The CDR3 DNA sequence: TGCGCCAGCAGCTTGAATCTAGCAGGGAAGAATGAGCAGTTCTTC.

In this sample, this clonotype turned up a few times. In DNA, the CDR3 is TGTGCCAGCAACTTTATCCGGGACAGGGGAGCTTTCTTT. It specifies CASNFIRDRGAFF. The chain links TRBV12-3 or TRBV12-4 to TRBJ1-1; 10 bases agree with TRBD1. This CDR3 region has 13 residues. V dropped 7 bases and J dropped 10; count of bases not matched to a gene: 9.

This clonotype was found a few times. This chain joins TRBV4-3 and TRBJ1-3; no definite D call. V was shortened by 0 bases and J by 11 bases, with 11 bases between the two germline ends. The V gene's germline CDR1 is LGHNA and CDR2 YSLEER. CDR3 length: 13 amino acids. CDR3 coding DNA: TGCGCCAGCAGCCAAGATAGGCGGAGGGCCATATATTTT. This codes for CASSQDRRRAIYF.

This clonotype appeared many times. The V call is TRBV12-3 or TRBV12-4, the J call TRBJ2-7, with TRBD1 matching 7 bases. V lost 4 bases to trimming and J lost 2 bases; unmatched junction nucleotides: 8. This CDR3 comprises 15 residues. The CDR3 loop is CASSSPMTGTYEQYF. The CDR3 DNA reads as TGTGCCAGCAGTTCCCCTATGACAGGGACCTACGAGCAGTACTTC.

V is TRBV18 and J is TRBJ2-7, with 9 bases lining up with TRBD2. The CDR3 totals 15 residues. Per germline, CDR1 KGHSH and CDR2 LQKENI. The trim removed 2 bases at V and 6 bases at J, leaving 8 bases unmatched. CDR3 loop: CASSPGVAGVGEQYF. The CDR3 DNA is TGTGCCAGCTCACCAGGGGTAGCGGGAGTCGGCGAGCAGTACTTC.

V gene TRBV24-1 combines with J gene TRBJ2-3, with 7 nucleotides matching TRBD2. CDR1 and CDR2 (germline): KGHDR, SFDVKD. The CDR3 totals 15 residues. The V segment lost 6 bases and the J segment 3 bases; nucleotides outside the gene matches: 8. The CDR3 DNA follows: TGTGCCACCAGTCCCCACGGACTAGAAACAGATACGCAGTATTTT. The encoded protein is CATSPHGLETDTQYF.

The sample holds one count of this clonotype. The chain joins TRBV9 to TRBJ2-1; possibly TRBD2 for D (5 bases). Between the trimmed V and J ends, which lost 6 bases and 8 bases, there was a span of 21 bases. CDR1 SGDLS and CDR2 YYNGEE come from the germline V gene. The CDR3 has 15 amino acids. CDR3 DNA sequence: TGTGCCAGCACCACCGGCGGGCTCCTTATGGATGAGCAGTTCTTC. As protein: CASTTGGLLMDEQFF. Looking up the rest from reference TRBV9 and TRBJ2-1 gives the full variable domain: DSGVTQTPKHLITATGQRVTLRCSPRSGDLSVYWYQQSLDQGLQFLIQYYNGEERAKGNILERFSAQQFPDLHSELNLSSLELGDSALYFCASTTGGLLMDEQFFGPGTRLTVL.

This clonotype was observed a handful of times. J is TRBJ2-6 and V is TRBV5-5, with D possibly being TRBD1 (5 bases). CDR1 and CDR2 (germline): SGHKS, YYEKEE (reference sequence). This CDR3 contains 15 residues. Trimming removed 5 bases from V and 0 bases from J, with 9 bases in between. The CDR3 sequence: CASRPQASGANVLTF. The CDR3 nucleotides read TGTGCCAGCAGACCACAGGCCTCTGGGGCCAACGTCCTGACTTTC.

This clonotype was seen a handful of times. The DNA of the CDR3 is TGTGCCAGCAGTTTATGGGATGGAGAGACCCAGTACTTC. It translates to CASSLWDGETQYF. This chain joins TRBV27 and TRBJ2-5; D remains ambiguous. This CDR3 is built from 13 residues. In germline, CDR1 is MNHEY, CDR2 SMNVEV (reference sequence). Between the trimmed V and J ends, which lost 1 base and 4 bases, there was a span of 7 bases.

The rearrangement joins TRBV10-3 to TRBJ1-1; D call uncertain. Germline values: CDR1 ENHRY, CDR2 SYGVKD. The length of the CDR3 is 11 residues. V dropped 2 bases and J dropped 5 bases, with 3 bases sitting between them. The CDR3 DNA sequence: TGTGCCATCAGTGAGGGGACTGAAGCTTTCTTT. This encodes CAISEGTEAFF.

CDR3 sequence: CAIRGGGNTEAFF. CDR3 nucleotides: TGTGCCATCAGAGGGGGGGGGAACACTGAAGCTTTCTTT. The V gene is TRBV10-3, the J gene TRBJ1-1; a possible D gene is TRBD1 (6 bases). Trimming took off 6 bases at V and 1 base at J, with 9 bases between the two ends. CDR1 ENHRY and CDR2 SYGVKD come from the germline V gene. This CDR3 contains 13 residues.

As DNA, the CDR3 is TGCGCCAGCAGCCGCCGACAGGGTCTAGCGGGAGGGTTCACAGATACGCAGTATTTT. As protein: CASSRRQGLAGGFTDTQYF. The chain recombines TRBV5-1 with TRBJ2-3; 12 bases line up with TRBD2. Germline trimming cut 4 bases from V and 2 bases from J; bases unmatched to any gene: 14. The CDR3 is 19 amino acids. Germline V gives CDR1 SGHRS, CDR2 YFSETQ. The full variable domain, with the rest looked up from reference TRBV5-1 and TRBJ2-3, is KAGVTQTPRYLIKTRGQQVTLSCSPISGHRSVSWYQQTPGQGLQFLFEYFSETQRNKGNFPGRFSGRQFSNSRSEMNVSTLELGDSALYLCASSRRQGLAGGFTDTQYFGPGTRLTVL.

This clonotype occurred many times. This chain connects TRBV4-1 to TRBJ2-7, with 9 bases that match TRBD2. From germline, CDR1 is MGHRA and CDR2 YSYEKL. The CDR3 is made up of 16 amino acids. V lost 4 bases to trimming and J lost 0 bases; unmatched junction nucleotides: 7. The CDR3 loop is CASSPKTSGHSYEQYF. CDR3 in DNA: TGCGCCAGCAGCCCGAAAACTAGCGGGCACTCCTACGAGCAGTACTTC.